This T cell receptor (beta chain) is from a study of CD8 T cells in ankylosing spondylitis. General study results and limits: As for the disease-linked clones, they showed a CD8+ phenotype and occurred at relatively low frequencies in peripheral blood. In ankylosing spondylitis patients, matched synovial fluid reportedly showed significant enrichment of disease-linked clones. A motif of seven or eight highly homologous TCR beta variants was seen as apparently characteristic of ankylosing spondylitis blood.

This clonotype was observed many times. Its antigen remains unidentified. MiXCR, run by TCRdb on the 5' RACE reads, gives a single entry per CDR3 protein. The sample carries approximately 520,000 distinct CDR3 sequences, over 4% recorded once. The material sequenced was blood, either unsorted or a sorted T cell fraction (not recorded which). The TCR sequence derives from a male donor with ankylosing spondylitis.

In DNA form, the CDR3 reads TGTGCCAGCAGTTTGTTCGCAGGGGCTGGGGCCAACGTCCTGACTTTC. It yields the protein CASSLFAGAGANVLTF. The rearrangement links TRBV27 to TRBJ2-6; perhaps TRBD1 as D (6 bases). From germline, CDR1 is MNHEY and CDR2 SMNVEV (reference sequence). CDR3 length: 16 amino acids. The ends were cut back, 3 bases at V and 2 bases at J, with 11 bases in the middle.